The T cell receptor beta chain described here comes from a study of shared clonotypes between healthy human individuals. The overall study: A couple of female and a few male donors aged 18 to 49 were enrolled.

The CDR3 is 14 residues long. V lost 1 base, J lost 2 bases, and 0 bases stayed unmatched. Per the germline V gene, CDR1 is SGHTA and CDR2 is FQGNSA. This clone occurred once. Its antigen is not identified. Data came from immunoSEQ multiplex PCR; TCRdb stores just in-frame clones and leaves some out. The sample gives hundreds of thousands of clones, 97% of which show up once; about 0.057% is in the top ten. HIV-negative, healthy adults without recent acute infections or vaccinations were the donors. Study-wide points: Non-shared clonotypes were found to have lower generation probabilities than the clonotypes that were shared by all four of the sorted-subset donors. The study's rarefaction showed incomplete sorted-subset sequencing despite large depth.

Material: naive CD4+ T cells sorted from blood. Subset defined: CD45RA+ positively selected. The TCR sequence derives from a woman between 25 and 40 years old in good health. The chain combines TRBV7-2 with TRBJ2-5; 8 bases are shared with TRBD1. The CDR3 DNA is TGTGCCAGCAGCTTAGGGACAGGGCAAGAGACCCAGTACTTC. Residues: CASSLGTGQETQYF.